This T cell receptor beta chain comes out of a study of regulatory T cells in long-lasting Graves disease. Study observations and caveats: Persistent Graves' cases showed lower TCR diversity than newly diagnosed cases.

This clonotype showed up just a few times. What it binds is unknown. Relative to the germline gene, one junction end is altered; a read error may explain this. This CDR3 comprises 14 residues. In germline, CDR1 is SGHTA, CDR2 FQGNSA. iRepertoire HTBI primers and Arm-PCR of CDR3 regions built TCR beta libraries. TCRdb re-called the multiplex PCR reads through MiXCR, storing one row per CDR3 protein. In the table there are roughly 610,000 distinct CDR3 sequences, about 16% of which are singletons. Time point of the sample: newly diagnosed GD, antithyroid drugs for less than 3 months. Isolated PBMC RNA provided the starting material for the TCR library. This sample was also put to use in a study of T cells in Graves' hyperthyroidism and ophthalmopathy.

This material consisted of peripheral blood mononuclear cells (PBMCs), taken at new diagnosis, from a patient treated with antithyroid drugs. J is TRBJ1-4 and V is TRBV7-2; D perhaps matches TRBD1 (5 bases). The source of this sequence is a woman aged 25-40 years with Graves disease. For the CDR3, the DNA is TGTGCCAGTAGCTCTACCCCCAGGACAGAAAAACTGTTTTTT. Protein sequence: CASSSTPRTEKLFF.